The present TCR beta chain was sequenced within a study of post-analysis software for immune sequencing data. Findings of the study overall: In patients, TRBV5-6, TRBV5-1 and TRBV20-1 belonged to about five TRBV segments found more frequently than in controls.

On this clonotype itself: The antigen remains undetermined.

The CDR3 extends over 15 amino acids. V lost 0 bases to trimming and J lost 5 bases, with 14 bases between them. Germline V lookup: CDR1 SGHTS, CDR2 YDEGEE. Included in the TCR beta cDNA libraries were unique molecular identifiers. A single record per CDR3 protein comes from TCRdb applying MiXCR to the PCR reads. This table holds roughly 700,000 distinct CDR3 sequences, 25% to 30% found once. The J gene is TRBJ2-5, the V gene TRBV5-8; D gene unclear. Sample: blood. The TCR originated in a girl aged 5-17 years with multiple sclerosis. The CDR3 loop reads CASSLVRTPRETQYF. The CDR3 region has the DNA TGTGCCAGCAGCTTGGTCCGGACGCCACGGGAGACCCAGTACTTC.